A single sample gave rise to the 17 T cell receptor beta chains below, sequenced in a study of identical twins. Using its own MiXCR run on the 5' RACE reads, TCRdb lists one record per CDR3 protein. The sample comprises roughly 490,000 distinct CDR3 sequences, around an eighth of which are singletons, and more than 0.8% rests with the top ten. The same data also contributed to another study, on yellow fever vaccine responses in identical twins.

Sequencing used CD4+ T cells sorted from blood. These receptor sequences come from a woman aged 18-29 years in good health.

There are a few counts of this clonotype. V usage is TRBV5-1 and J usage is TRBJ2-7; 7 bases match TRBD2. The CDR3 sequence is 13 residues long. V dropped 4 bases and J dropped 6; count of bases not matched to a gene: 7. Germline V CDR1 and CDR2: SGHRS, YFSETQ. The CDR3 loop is CASSQISGGEQYF. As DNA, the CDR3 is TGCGCCAGCAGCCAGATATCGGGGGGCGAGCAGTACTTC.

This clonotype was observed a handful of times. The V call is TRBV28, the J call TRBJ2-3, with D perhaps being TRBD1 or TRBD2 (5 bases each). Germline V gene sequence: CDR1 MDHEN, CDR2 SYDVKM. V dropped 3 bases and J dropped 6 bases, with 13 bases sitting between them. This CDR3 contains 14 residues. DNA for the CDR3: TGTGCCAGCAGTTTTTGGGACCTTTCTGATACGCAGTATTTT. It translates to CASSFWDLSDTQYF. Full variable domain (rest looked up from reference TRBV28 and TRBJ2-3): DVKVTQSSRYLVKRTGEKVFLECVQDMDHENMFWYRQDPGLGLRLIYFSYDVKMKEKGDIPEGYSVSREKKERFSLILESASTNQTSMYLCASSFWDLSDTQYFGPGTRLTVL.

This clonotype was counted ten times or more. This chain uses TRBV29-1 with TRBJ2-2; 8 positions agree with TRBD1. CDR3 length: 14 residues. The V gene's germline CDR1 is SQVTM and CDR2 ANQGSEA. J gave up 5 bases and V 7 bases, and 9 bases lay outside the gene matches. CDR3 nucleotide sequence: TGCAGCGCACCAGGACAGGGCTTAACCGGGGAGCTGTTTTTT. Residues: CSAPGQGLTGELFF.

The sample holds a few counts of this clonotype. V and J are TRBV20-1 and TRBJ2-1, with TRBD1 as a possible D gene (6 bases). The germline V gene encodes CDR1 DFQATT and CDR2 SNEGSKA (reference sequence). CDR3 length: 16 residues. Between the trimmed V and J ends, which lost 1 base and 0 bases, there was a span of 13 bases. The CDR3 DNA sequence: TGCAGTGCTAGAGTTAGGACAGAAAGCTCCTACAATGAGCAGTTCTTC. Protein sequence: CSARVRTESSYNEQFF.

CDR3: CASTQWRSEQFF. The CDR3 DNA follows: TGTGCCAGTACCCAATGGCGGAGTGAGCAGTTCTTC. The chain is built from TRBV19 and TRBJ2-1; D is ambiguous. CDR3 size: 12 residues. Germline V lookup: CDR1 LNHDA, CDR2 SQIVND (reference sequence). The V end was cut by 7 bases, the J end by 9 bases, with 13 bases between.

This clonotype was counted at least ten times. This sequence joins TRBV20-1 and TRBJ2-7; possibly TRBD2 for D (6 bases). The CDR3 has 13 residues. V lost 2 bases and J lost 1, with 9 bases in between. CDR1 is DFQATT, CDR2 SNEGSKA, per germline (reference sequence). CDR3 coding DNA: TGCAGTGCTAGACGCGGGAAATCCTACGAGCAGTACTTC. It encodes CSARRGKSYEQYF.

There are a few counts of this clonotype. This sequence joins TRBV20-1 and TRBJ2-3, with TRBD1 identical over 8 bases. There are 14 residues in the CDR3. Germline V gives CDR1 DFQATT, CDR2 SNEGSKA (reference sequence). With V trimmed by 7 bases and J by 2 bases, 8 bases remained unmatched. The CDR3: CSGEGTGSTDTQYF. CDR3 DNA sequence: TGCAGTGGAGAGGGGACAGGTTCCACAGATACGCAGTATTTT.

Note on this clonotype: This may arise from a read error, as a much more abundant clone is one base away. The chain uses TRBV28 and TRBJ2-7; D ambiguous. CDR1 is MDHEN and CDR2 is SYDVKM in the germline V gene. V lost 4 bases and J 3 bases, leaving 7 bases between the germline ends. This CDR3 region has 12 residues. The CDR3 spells CASSSNYYEQYF. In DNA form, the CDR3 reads TGTGCCAGCAGTTCTAACTACTACGAGCAGTACTTC.

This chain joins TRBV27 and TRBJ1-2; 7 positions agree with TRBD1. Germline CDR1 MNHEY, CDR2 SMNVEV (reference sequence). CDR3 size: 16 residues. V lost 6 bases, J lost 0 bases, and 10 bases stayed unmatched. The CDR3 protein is CASSRRLTGTNYGYTF. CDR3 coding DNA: TGTGCCAGCAGCCGCCGTCTGACAGGGACTAACTATGGCTACACCTTC.

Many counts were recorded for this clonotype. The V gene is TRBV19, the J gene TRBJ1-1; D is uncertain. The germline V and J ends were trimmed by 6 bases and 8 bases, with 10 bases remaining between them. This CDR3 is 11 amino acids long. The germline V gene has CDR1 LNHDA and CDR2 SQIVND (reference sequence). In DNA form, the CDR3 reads TGTGCCAGTAGCATCTTATCGGAAGCTTTCTTT. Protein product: CASSILSEAFF.

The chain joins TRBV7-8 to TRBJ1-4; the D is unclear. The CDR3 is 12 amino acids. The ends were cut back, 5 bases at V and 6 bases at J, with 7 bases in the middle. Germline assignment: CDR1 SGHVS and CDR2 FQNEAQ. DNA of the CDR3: TGTGCCAGCAGCCTCGCGTATGAAAAACTGTTTTTT. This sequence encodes CASSLAYEKLFF.

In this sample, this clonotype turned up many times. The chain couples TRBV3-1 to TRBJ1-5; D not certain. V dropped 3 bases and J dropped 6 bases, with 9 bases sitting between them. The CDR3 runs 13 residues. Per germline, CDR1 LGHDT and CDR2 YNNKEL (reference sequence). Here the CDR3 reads CASSQGRFQPQHF. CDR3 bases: TGTGCCAGCAGCCAGGGGAGGTTTCAGCCCCAGCATTTT.

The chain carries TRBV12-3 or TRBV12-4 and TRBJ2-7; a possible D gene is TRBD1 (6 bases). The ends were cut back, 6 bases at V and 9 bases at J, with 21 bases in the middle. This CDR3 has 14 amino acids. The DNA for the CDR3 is TGTGCCAGCAGCCCTCGGGGACACAGAGGGGGGCAGTACTTC. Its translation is CASSPRGHRGGQYF.

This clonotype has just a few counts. The CDR3 reads CASSTRQATNEKLFF. CDR3 DNA: TGCGCCAGCAGCACACGACAAGCAACTAATGAAAAACTGTTTTTT. This chain connects TRBV5-1 to TRBJ1-4; D gene ambiguous. The V end lost 4 bases, the J end lost 0 bases, and 10 bases lay between the germline ends. CDR1 SGHRS and CDR2 YFSETQ come from the germline V gene. The CDR3 runs 15 residues.

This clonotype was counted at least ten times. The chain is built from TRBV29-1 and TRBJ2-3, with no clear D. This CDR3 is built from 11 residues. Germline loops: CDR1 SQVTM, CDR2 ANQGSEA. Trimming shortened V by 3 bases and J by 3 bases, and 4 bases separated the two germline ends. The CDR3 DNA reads TGCAGCGTTGACTTAACAGATACGCAGTATTTT. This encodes CSVDLTDTQYF.

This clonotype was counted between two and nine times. The CDR3 is CASSSRGGREETQYF. The CDR3 DNA sequence: TGCGCCAGCAGCTCCCGGGGGGGCCGTGAGGAGACCCAGTACTTC. This chain links TRBV5-1 with TRBJ2-5; 8 bases agree with TRBD2. Trimming at V came to 3 bases and at J to 5 bases, leaving 9 bases not matched to a gene. The CDR3 extends over 15 amino acids. Germline CDR1 reads SGHRS; CDR2 reads YFSETQ.

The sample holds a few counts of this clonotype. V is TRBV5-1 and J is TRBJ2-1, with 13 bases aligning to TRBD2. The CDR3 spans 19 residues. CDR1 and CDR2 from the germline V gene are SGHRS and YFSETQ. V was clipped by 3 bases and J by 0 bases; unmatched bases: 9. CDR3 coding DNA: TGCGCCAGCAGCTCTCGACTAGCGGGAGGCCTCGACTCCTACAATGAGCAGTTCTTC. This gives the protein CASSSRLAGGLDSYNEQFF.